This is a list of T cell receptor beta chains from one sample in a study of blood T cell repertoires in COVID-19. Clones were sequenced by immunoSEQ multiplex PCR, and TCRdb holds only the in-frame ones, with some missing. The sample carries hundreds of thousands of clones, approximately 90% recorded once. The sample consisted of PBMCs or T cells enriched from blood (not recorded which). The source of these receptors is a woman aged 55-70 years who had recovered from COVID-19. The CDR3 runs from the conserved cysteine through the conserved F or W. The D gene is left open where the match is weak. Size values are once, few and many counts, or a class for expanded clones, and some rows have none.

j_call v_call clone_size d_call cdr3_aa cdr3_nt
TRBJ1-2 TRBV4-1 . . CASSQDLSGIYGYTF TGCGCCAGCAGCCAAGATCTTTCAGGCATCTATGGCTACACCTTC
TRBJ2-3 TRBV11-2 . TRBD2 CASSKGTSADTQYF TGTGCCAGCAGCAAGGGGACTAGCGCGGATACGCAGTATTTT
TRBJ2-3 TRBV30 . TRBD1 CAWSGRGPDRDPPWGTQYF TGTGCCTGGAGTGGAAGAGGCCCGGACAGGGACCCTCCCTGGGGTACGCAGTATTTT
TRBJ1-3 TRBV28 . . CASSLSGVRSGNTIYF TGTGCCAGCAGTTTATCAGGGGTCCGCTCTGGAAACACCATATATTTT
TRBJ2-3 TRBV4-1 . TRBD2 CASSQDRLGATSGTDTQYF TGCGCCAGCAGCCAAGATCGCTTGGGAGCGACTAGCGGCACAGATACGCAGTATTTT
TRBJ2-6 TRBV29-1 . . CSVEEKDSSGANVLTF TGCAGCGTTGAAGAGAAGGACAGCTCTGGGGCCAACGTCCTGACTTTC
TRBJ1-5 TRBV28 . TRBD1 CASSSQGNQPQHF TGTGCCAGCAGCTCACAGGGGAATCAGCCCCAGCATTTT
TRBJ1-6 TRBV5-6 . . CASSSGQNHYNSPLHF TGTGCCAGCAGTTCTGGACAAAACCACTATAATTCACCCCTCCACTTT
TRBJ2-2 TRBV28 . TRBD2 CASSLSGGSTGELFF TGTGCCAGCAGTCTTAGCGGGGGGTCCACCGGGGAGCTGTTTTTT
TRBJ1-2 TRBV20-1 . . CSASPTFNYGYTF TGCAGTGCTAGTCCCACTTTTAACTATGGCTACACCTTC
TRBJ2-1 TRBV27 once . CASGVGANEQFF TGTGCCAGCGGGGTGGGGGCGAATGAGCAGTTCTTC
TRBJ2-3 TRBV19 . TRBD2 CASSIVGGGSTDTQYF TGTGCCAGTAGTATAGTCGGCGGGGGTAGCACAGATACGCAGTATTTT
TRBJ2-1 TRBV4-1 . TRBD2 CASSQLTSGGHNEQFF TGCGCCAGCAGCCAATTGACTAGCGGGGGACACAATGAGCAGTTCTTC
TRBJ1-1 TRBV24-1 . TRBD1 CATDRVGDTEAFF TGTGCCACTGACAGGGTTGGGGACACTGAAGCTTTCTTT
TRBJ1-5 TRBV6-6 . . CASSYSASNQPQHF TGTGCCAGCAGTTACTCGGCCAGCAATCAGCCCCAGCATTTT
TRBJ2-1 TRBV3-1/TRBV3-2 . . CASSRLLAPKKGEQFF TGTGCCAGCAGCCGATTACTAGCACCTAAAAAGGGTGAGCAGTTCTTC
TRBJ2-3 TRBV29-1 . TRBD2 CSVEPASGRDTQYF TGCAGCGTTGAGCCAGCTAGCGGGAGAGATACGCAGTATTTT
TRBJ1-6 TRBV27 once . CASSSLDRSYSPLHF TGTGCCAGCAGTTCCCTCGATAGGAGTTACTCACCCCTCCACTTT
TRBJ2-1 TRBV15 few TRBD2 CATSRDAWGGGRNEQFF TGTGCCACCAGCAGAGATGCCTGGGGCGGGGGGCGGAATGAGCAGTTCTTC
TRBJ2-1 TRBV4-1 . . CASSQFDSRLFF TGCGCCAGCAGCCAGTTTGACAGCCGATTGTTCTTC
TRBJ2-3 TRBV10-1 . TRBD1 CASRGDRVGDTQYF TGCGCCAGCAGGGGGGACAGGGTGGGAGATACGCAGTATTTT
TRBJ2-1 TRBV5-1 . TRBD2 CASSLSGGDPYNEQFF TGCGCCAGCAGCTTGAGCGGGGGGGACCCCTACAATGAGCAGTTCTTC
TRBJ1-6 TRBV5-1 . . CASSLDVGYNSPLHF TGCGCCAGCAGCCTAGATGTAGGCTATAATTCACCCCTCCACTTT
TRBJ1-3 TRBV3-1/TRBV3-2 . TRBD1 CASSPDRSPGTIYF TGTGCCAGCAGCCCGGACAGGTCGCCGGGCACCATATATTTT
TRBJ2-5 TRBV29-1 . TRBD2 CSVTGLAGSQETQYF TGCAGCGTTACGGGACTAGCGGGGTCCCAAGAGACCCAGTACTTC
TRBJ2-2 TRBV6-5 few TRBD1 CASSRDRGIGELFF TGTGCCAGCAGCCGGGACAGGGGAATCGGGGAGCTGTTTTTT
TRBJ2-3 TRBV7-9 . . CASSRRTGTAGTQYF TGTGCCAGCAGCCGCCGGACGGGAACCGCGGGTACGCAGTATTTT
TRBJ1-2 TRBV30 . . CAWSGGNYGYTF TGTGCCTGGAGTGGAGGGAACTATGGCTACACCTTC
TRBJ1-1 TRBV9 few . CASSPTMNTEAFF TGTGCCAGCAGCCCTACCATGAACACTGAAGCTTTCTTT
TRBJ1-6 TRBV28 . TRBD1 CASTWTGSSYNSPLHF TGTGCCAGCACCTGGACAGGGAGCTCCTATAATTCACCCCTCCACTTT
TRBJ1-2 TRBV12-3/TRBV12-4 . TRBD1 CASSLWDRARLTF TGTGCCAGCAGTTTATGGGACAGGGCCCGACTAACCTTC
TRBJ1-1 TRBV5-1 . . CASSLEGPEAFF TGCGCCAGCAGCTTGGAGGGGCCTGAAGCTTTCTTT
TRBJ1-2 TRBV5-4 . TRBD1 CASSLAGTGRTYRYTF TGTGCCAGCAGCTTGGCGGGGACAGGGAGGACCTATCGCTACACCTTC
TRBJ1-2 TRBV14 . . CASSQDPGSYGYTF TGTGCCAGCAGCCAAGATCCGGGGAGCTATGGCTACACCTTC
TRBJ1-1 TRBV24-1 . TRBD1 CATRGQLNTEAFF TGTGCCACCAGGGGACAGTTGAACACTGAAGCTTTCTTT
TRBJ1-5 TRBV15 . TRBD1 CATSRGTGGNQPQHF TGTGCCACCAGCAGAGGGACAGGGGGCAATCAGCCCCAGCATTTT
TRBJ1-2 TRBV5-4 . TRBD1 CASSQTGQGASGYTF TGTGCCAGCAGCCAAACGGGACAGGGGGCGTCTGGCTACACCTTC
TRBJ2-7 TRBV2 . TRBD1 CASSDDRDSYEQYF TGTGCCAGCAGTGATGACAGGGACTCCTACGAGCAGTACTTC
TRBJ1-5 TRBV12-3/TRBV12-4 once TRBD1 CASTWGQGQPQHF TGTGCCAGCACCTGGGGACAGGGCCAGCCCCAGCATTTT
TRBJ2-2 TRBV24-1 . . CATSDSSPGTYGGELFF TGTGCCACCAGTGATTCGTCACCCGGGACTTACGGCGGGGAGCTGTTTTTT
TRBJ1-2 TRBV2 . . CASSEAPRAYGYTF TGTGCCAGCAGTGAAGCGCCCAGGGCCTATGGCTACACCTTC
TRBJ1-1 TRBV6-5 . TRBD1 CASSDRGHTEAFF TGTGCCAGCAGCGACAGGGGGCACACTGAAGCTTTCTTT
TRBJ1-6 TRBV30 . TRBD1 CAWSLRTGGQLNSPLHF TGTGCCTGGAGTCTACGTACAGGGGGACAGCTTAATTCACCCCTCCACTTT